Ten or more counts support the clone carrying this TCR beta chain. Thyroid ultrasound, orbital computed tomography, TRAb, serum thyroxine and clinical symptoms formed the basis of diagnosis. CDR3 regions of TCR beta were amplified from RNA transcripts. Second-round multiplex PCR came after first-round RT-PCR with HTBI primers. TCRdb passed the multiplex PCR reads through MiXCR, listing each CDR3 protein once. This sample has roughly 610,000 distinct CDR3 sequences, with about a fifth found just once. These data come from a study of Graves' ophthalmopathy and Graves' hyperthyroidism. Study at large: Peripheral blood collection took place at initial diagnosis, before any treatment.

Germline V gene data show CDR1 as MDHEN and CDR2 as SYDVKM. The CDR3 contains 14 residues. V was clipped by 7 bases and J by 4 bases, with 11 bases between them. Sequencing was carried out using peripheral blood. The rearrangement uses TRBV28 and TRBJ1-6; D unresolved. The sequence derives from a woman between 18 and 30 years old with stable Graves' hyperthyroidism. Some clones in this sample may be carry-over from other donors' samples. CDR3 in amino acids: CASTLTEYNSPLHF. CDR3 nucleotides: TGTGCCAGCACCTTGACGGAGTATAATTCACCCCTCCACTTT.